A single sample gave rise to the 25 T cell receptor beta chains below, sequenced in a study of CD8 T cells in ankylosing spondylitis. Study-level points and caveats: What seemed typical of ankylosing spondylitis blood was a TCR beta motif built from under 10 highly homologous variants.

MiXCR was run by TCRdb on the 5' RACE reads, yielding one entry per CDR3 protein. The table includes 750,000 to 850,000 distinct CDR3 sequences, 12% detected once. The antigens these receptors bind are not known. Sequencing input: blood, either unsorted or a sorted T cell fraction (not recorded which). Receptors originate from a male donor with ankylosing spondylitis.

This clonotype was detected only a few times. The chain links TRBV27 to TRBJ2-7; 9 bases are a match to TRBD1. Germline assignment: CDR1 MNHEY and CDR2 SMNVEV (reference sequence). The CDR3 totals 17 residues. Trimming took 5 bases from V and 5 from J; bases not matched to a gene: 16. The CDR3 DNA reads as TGTGCCAGCAGTCGAAACGCCTGGGGGACAGGGAGGGACGAGCAGTACTTC. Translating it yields CASSRNAWGTGRDEQYF.

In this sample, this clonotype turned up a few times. As DNA, the CDR3 is TGTGCCAGCAGTTTATCGTACAGGTTGGGGGCGAGGAATCAGCCCCAGCATTTT. Protein: CASSLSYRLGARNQPQHF. The rearrangement joins TRBV27 to TRBJ1-5, with a tentative D call TRBD1 (6 bases). The germline CDR1 and CDR2 sequences are MNHEY and SMNVEV (reference sequence). V shed 0 bases and J shed 4 bases, with 19 bases lying between them. There are 18 residues in the CDR3.

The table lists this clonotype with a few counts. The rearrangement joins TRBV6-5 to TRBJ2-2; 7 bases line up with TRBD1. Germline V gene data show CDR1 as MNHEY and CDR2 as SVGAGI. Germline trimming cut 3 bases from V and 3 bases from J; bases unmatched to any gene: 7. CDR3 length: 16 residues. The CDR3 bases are TGTGCCAGCAGTTATGGGGGACAGCGGTACACCGGGGAGCTGTTTTTT. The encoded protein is CASSYGGQRYTGELFF.

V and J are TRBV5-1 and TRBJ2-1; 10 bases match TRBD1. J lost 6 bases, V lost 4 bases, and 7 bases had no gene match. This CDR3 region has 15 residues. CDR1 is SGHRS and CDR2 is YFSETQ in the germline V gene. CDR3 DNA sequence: TGCGCCAGCAGCCCAACCGGGACAGGGGTCAATGAGCAGTTCTTC. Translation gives CASSPTGTGVNEQFF.

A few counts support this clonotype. CDR3 nucleotides: TGTGCCAGCAGTACCCGAGGGGAAAAACTGTTTTTT. Its protein is CASSTRGEKLFF. This rearrangement joins TRBV12-3 or TRBV12-4 to TRBJ1-4, with D unclear. The CDR3 covers 12 residues. V lost 5 bases and J 8 bases, leaving 9 bases between the germline ends.

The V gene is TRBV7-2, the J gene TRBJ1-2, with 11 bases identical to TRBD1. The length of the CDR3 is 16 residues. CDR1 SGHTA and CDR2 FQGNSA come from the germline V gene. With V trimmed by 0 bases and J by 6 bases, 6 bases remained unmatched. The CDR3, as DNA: TGTGCCAGCAGCTTAGCACCCGGGACAGGGGGAAATGGCTACACCTTC. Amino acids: CASSLAPGTGGNGYTF. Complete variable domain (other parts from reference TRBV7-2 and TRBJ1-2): GAGVSQSPSNKVTEKGKDVELRCDPISGHTALYWYRQSLGQGLEFLIYFQGNSAPDKSGLPSDRFSAERTGGSVSTLTIQRTQQEDSAVYLCASSLAPGTGGNGYTFGSGTRLTVV.

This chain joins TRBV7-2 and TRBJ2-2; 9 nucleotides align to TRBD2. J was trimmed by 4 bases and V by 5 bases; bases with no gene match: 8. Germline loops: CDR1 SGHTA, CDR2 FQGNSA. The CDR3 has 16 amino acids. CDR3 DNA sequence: TGTGCCAGCAGCCCGATAGCGGGGGTTGGCACCGGGGAGCTGTTTTTT. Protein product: CASSPIAGVGTGELFF.

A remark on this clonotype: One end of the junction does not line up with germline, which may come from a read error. CDR3 DNA sequence: TGTGCCTGCAGCTTAGAACTAGCGGGCGGGAATGAGCAGTTCTTC. Protein: CACSLELAGGNEQFF. The V and J genes are TRBV7-3 and TRBJ2-1; TRBD2 agrees at 9 bases. The CDR3 runs to 15 residues. Germline loops: CDR1 SGHTA, CDR2 FQGTGA.

The CDR3 DNA sequence: TGCAGTGCTCACATTAGCGGGAGAGGCTCCTACAATGAGCAGTTCTTC. It codes for CSAHISGRGSYNEQFF. The chain uses TRBV20-1 and TRBJ2-1; 9 nucleotides agree with TRBD2. Looked up from germline, CDR1 is DFQATT and CDR2 is SNEGSKA (reference sequence). The trim removed 5 bases at V and 0 bases at J, leaving 8 bases unmatched. This CDR3 is built from 16 residues.

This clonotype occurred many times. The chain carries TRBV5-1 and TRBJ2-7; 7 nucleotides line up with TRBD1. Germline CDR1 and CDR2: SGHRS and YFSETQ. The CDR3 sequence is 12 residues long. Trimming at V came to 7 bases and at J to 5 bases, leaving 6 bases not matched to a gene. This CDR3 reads CASRDRGDEQYF. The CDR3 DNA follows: TGCGCCAGCCGGGACAGAGGCGACGAGCAGTACTTC.

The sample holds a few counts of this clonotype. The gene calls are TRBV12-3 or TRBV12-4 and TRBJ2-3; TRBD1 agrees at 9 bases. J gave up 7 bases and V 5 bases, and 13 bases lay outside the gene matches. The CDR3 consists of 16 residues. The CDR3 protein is CASSLQDRGKTNTQYF. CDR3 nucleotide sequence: TGTGCCAGCAGTCTACAGGACAGGGGAAAGACCAATACGCAGTATTTT.

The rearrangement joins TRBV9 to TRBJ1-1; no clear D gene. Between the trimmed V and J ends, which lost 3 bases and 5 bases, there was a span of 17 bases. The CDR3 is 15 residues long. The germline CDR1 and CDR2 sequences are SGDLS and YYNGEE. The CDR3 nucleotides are TGTGCCAGCAGCGCCGGCGACGGACGCCGAACTGAAGCTTTCTTT. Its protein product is CASSAGDGRRTEAFF.

CDR3 amino acids: CSADAPINYGYTF. CDR3 DNA: TGCAGTGCAGATGCACCAATTAACTATGGCTACACCTTC. The genes are TRBV20-1 and TRBJ1-2; no clear D. The CDR3 spans 13 residues. The germline V gene encodes CDR1 DFQATT and CDR2 SNEGSKA (reference sequence). Trimming cost V 6 bases and J 1 base, with 12 bases left between them.

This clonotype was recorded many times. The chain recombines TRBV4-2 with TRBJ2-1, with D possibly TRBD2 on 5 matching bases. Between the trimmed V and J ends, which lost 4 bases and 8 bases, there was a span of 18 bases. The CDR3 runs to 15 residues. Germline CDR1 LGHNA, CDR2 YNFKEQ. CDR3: CASSPLYSAGDEQFF. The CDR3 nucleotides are TGTGCCAGCAGCCCCCTATATAGCGCAGGCGATGAGCAGTTCTTC.

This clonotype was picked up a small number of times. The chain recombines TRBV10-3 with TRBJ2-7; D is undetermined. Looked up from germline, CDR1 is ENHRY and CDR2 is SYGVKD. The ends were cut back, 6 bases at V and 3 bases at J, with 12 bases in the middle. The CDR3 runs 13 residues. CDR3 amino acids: CAISARQYYEQYF. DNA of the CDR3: TGTGCCATCAGCGCCCGCCAGTACTACGAGCAGTACTTC.

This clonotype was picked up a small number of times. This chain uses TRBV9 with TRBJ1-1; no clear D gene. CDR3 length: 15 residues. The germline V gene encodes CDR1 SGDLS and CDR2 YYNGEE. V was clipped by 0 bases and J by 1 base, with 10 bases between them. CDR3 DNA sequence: TGTGCCAGCAGCGTAGGGGGTCGCAAGAACACTGAAGCTTTCTTT. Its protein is CASSVGGRKNTEAFF.

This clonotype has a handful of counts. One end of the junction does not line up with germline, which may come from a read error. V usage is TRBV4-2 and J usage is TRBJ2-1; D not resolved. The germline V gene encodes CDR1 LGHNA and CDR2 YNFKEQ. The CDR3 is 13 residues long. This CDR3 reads CASSQERLGPQIF. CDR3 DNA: TGTGCCAGCAGCCAAGAGCGGTTGGGCCCTCAGATCTTC.

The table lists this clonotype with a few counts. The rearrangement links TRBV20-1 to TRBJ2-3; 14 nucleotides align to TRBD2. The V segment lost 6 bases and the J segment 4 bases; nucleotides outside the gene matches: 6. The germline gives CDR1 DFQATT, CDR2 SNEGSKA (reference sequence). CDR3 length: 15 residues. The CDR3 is CSAPGLAGAADTQYF. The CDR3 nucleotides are TGCAGTGCCCCGGGACTAGCGGGAGCTGCAGATACGCAGTATTTT.

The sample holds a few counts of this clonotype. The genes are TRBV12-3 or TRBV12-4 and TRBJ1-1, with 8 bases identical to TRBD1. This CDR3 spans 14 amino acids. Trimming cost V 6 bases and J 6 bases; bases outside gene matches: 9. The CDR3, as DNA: TGTGCCAGCAGCAGACAGGGGAGGCGGGCTGAAGCTTTCTTT. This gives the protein CASSRQGRRAEAFF.

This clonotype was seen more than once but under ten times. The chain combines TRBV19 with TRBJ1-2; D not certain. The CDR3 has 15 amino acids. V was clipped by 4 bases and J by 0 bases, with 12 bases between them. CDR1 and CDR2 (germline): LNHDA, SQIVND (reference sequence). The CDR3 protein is CASSTRAAANYGYTF. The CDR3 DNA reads TGTGCCAGTAGTACGAGGGCAGCCGCTAACTATGGCTACACCTTC.

CDR3 sequence reads: CASSLGQQNYEQYF. The CDR3 nucleotides read TGCGCCAGCAGCTTAGGACAGCAAAACTACGAGCAGTACTTC. J is TRBJ2-7 and V is TRBV5-1; D is possibly TRBD1 (6 bases). The V gene lost 2 bases and the J gene lost 3 bases, with 12 bases spanning the gap. This CDR3 spans 14 amino acids. Germline lookup yields CDR1 SGHRS and CDR2 YFSETQ.

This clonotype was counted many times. The CDR3 reads CASSLVTASSYNEQFF. In DNA form, the CDR3 reads TGCGCCAGCAGCTTGGTGACTGCGAGCTCCTACAATGAGCAGTTCTTC. V usage is TRBV5-1 and J usage is TRBJ2-1; D is ambiguous. The germline V gene has CDR1 SGHRS and CDR2 YFSETQ. This CDR3 is 16 amino acids long. The ends were cut back, 0 bases at V and 0 bases at J, with 10 bases in the middle.

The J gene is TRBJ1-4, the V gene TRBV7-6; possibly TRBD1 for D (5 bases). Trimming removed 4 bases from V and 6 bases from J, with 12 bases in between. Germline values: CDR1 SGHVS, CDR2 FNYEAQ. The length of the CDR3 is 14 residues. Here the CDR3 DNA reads TGTGCCAGCAGCTACACAGGTGTACATGAAAAACTGTTTTTT. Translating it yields CASSYTGVHEKLFF. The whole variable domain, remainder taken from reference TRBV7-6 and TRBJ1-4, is GAGVSQSPRYKVTKRGQDVALRCDPISGHVSLYWYRQALGQGPEFLTYFNYEAQQDKSGLPNDRFSAERPEGSISTLTIQRTEQRDSAMYRCASSYTGVHEKLFFGSGTQLSVL.

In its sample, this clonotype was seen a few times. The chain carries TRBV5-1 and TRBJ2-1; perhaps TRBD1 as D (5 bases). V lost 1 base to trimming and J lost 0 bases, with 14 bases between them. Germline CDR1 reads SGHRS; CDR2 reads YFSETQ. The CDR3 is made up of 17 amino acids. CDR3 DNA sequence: TGCGCCAGCAGCTTGTCAAGGGGTCCGAGCTCCTACAATGAGCAGTTCTTC. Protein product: CASSLSRGPSSYNEQFF. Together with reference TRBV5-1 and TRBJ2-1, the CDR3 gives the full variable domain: KAGVTQTPRYLIKTRGQQVTLSCSPISGHRSVSWYQQTPGQGLQFLFEYFSETQRNKGNFPGRFSGRQFSNSRSEMNVSTLELGDSALYLCASSLSRGPSSYNEQFFGPGTRLTVL.

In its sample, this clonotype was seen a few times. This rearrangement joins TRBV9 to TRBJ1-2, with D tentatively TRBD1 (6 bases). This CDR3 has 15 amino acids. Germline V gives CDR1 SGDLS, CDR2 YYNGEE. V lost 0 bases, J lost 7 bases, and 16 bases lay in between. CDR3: CASSVVSGGMGGYTF. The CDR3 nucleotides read TGTGCCAGCAGCGTAGTTTCGGGGGGCATGGGTGGCTACACCTTC.